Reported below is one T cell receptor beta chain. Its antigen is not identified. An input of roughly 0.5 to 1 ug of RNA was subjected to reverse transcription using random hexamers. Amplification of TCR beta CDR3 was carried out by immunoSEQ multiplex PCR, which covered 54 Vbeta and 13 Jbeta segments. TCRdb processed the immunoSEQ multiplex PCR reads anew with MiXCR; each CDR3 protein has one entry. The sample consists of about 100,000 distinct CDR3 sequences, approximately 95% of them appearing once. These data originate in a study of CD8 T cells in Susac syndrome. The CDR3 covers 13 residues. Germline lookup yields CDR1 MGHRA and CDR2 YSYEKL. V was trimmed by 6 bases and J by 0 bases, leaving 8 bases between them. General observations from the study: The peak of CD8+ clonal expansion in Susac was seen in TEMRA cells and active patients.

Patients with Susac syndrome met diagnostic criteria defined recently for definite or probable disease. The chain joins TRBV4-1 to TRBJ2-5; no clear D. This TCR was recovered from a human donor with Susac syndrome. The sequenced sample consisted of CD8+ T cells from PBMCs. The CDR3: CASRVPNQETQYF. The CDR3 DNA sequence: TGCGCCAGCAGGGTGCCGAACCAAGAGACCCAGTACTTC.